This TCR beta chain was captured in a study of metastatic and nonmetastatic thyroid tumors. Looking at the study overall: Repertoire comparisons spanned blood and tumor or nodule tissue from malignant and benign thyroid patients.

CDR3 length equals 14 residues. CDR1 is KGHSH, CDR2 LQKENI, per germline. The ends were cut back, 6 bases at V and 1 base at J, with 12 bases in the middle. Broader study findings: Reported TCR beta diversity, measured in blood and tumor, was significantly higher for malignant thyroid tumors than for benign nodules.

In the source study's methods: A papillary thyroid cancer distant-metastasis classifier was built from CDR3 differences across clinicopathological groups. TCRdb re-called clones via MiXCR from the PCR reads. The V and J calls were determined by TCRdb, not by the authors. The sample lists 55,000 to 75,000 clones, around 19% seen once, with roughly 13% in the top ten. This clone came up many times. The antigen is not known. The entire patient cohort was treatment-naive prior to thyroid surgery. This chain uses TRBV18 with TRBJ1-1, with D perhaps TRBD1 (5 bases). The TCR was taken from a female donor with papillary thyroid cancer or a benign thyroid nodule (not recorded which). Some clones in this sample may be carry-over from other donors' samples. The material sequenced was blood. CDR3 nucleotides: TGTGCCAGCTCGTCCGACAGAACGAACACTGAAGCTTTCTTT. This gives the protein CASSSDRTNTEAFF. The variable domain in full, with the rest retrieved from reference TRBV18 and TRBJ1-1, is NAGVMQNPRHLVRRRGQEARLRCSPMKGHSHVYWYRQLPEEGLKFMVYLQKENIIDESGMPKERFSAEFPKEGPSILRIQQVVRGDSAAYFCASSSDRTNTEAFFGQGTRLTVV.